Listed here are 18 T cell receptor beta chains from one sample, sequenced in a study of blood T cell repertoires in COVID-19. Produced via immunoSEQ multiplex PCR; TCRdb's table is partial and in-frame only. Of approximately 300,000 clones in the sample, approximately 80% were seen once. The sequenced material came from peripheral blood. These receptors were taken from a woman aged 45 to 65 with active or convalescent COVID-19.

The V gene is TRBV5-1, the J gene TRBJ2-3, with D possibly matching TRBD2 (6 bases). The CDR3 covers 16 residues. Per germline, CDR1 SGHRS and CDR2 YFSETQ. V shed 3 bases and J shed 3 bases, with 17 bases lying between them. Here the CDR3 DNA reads TGCGCCAGCAGCTCCGCGTCGTACGGGGGTACAGATACGCAGTATTTT. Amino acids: CASSSASYGGTDTQYF.

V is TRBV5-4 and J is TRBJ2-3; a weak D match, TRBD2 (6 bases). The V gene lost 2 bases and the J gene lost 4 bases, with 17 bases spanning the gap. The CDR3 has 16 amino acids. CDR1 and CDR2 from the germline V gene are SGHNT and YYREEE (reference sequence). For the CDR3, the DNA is TGTGCCAGCAGCTTTCGGGCCGCGGGAATTGCAGATACGCAGTATTTT. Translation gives CASSFRAAGIADTQYF.

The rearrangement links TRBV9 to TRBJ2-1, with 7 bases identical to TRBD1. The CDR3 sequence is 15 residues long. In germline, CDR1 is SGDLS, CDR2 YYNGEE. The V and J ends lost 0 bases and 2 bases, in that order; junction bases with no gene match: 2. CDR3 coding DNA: TGTGCCAGCAGCGTAGGGCAGGGGGCCTACAATGAGCAGTTCTTC. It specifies CASSVGQGAYNEQFF.

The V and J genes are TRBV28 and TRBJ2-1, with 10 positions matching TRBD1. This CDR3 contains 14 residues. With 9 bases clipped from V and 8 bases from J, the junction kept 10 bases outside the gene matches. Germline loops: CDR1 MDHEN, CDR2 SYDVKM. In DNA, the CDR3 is TGTGCCAGTAACCGGGACAGGGGCAGGTATGAGCAGTTCTTC. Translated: CASNRDRGRYEQFF.

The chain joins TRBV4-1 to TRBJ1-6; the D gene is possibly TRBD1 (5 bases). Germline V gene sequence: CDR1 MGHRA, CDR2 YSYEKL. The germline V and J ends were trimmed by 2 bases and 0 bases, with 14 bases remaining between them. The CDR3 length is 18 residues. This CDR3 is CASSQLATVSSYNSPLHF. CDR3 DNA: TGCGCCAGCAGCCAACTGGCGACAGTGAGCTCCTATAATTCACCCCTCCACTTT.

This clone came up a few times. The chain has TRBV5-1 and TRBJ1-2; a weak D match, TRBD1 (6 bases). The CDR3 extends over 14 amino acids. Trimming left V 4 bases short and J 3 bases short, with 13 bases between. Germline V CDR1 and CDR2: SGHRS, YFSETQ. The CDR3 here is CASSPGAWDYGYTF. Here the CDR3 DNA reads TGCGCCAGCAGCCCAGGGGCTTGGGACTATGGCTACACCTTC.

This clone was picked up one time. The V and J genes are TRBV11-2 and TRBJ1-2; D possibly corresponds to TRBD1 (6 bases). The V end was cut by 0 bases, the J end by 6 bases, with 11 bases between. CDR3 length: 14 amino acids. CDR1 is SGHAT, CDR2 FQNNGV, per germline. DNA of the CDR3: TGTGCCAGCAGCTTAGACAGGACAGCGAATGGCTACACCTTC. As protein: CASSLDRTANGYTF.

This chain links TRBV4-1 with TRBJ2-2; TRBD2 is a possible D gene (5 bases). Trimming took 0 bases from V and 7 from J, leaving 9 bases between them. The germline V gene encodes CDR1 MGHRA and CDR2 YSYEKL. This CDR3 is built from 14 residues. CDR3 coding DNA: TGCGCCAGCAGCCAAGAGGCTAGCTACGGGGAGCTGTTTTTT. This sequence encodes CASSQEASYGELFF.

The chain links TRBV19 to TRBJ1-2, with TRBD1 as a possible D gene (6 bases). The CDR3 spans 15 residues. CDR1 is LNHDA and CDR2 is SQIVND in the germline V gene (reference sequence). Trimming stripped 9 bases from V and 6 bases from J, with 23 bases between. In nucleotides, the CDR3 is TGTGCCAGCACCTCGACAGGCCGATTAAAGAATGGCTACACCTTC. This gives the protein CASTSTGRLKNGYTF.

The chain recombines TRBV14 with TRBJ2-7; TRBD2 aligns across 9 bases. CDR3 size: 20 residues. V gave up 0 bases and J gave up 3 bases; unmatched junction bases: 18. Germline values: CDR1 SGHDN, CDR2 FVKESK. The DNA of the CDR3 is TGTGCCAGCAGCCAAGATGGGGCGGGAGGGCCTCGGAGTCGAGGCTACGAGCAGTACTTC. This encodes CASSQDGAGGPRSRGYEQYF.

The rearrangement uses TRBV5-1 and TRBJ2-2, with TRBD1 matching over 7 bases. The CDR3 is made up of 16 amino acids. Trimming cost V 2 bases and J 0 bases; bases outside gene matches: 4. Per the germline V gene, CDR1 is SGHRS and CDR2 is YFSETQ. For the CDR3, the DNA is TGCGCCAGCAGCTTAATCACAGGGGCGAACACCGGGGAGCTGTTTTTT. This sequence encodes CASSLITGANTGELFF.

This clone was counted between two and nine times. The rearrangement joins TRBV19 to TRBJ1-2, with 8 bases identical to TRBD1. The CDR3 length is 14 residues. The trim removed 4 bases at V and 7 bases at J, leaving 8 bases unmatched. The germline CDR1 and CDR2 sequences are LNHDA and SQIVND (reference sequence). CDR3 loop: CASSTTGEVGGYTF. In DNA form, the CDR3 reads TGTGCCAGTAGTACGACAGGGGAAGTCGGTGGCTACACCTTC.

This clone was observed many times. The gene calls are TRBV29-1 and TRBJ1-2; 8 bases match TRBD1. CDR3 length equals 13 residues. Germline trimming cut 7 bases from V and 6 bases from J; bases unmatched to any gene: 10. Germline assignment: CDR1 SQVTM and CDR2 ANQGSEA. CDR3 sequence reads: CSASLGQGDGYTF. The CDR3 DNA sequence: TGCAGCGCGAGCTTAGGACAGGGTGATGGCTACACCTTC.

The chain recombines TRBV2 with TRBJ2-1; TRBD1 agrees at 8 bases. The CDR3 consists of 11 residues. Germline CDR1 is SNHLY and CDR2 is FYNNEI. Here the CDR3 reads CSDRVYNEQFF. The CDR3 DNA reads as TGTTCGGACAGGGTCTACAATGAGCAGTTCTTC.

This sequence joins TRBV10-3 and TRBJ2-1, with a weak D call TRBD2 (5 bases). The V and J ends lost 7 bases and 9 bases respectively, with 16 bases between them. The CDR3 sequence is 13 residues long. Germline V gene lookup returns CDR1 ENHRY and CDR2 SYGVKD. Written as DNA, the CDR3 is TGTGCCATCACCGAGGGTAGAGACGGTGAGCAGTTCTTC. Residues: CAITEGRDGEQFF.

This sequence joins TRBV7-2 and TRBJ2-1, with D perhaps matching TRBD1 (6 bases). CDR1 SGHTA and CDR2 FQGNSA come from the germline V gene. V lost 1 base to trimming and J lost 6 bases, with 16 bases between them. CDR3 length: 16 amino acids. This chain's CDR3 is CASSLERQVVGNEQFF. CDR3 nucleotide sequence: TGTGCCAGCAGCTTAGAAAGACAGGTTGTCGGCAATGAGCAGTTCTTC.

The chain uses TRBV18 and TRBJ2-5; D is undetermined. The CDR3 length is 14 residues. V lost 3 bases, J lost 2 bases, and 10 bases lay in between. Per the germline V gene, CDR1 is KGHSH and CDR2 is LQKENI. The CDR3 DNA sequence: TGTGCCAGCTCACCGTCGGTACTACAAGAGACCCAGTACTTC. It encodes CASSPSVLQETQYF. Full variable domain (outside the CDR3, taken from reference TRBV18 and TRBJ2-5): NAGVMQNPRHLVRRRGQEARLRCSPMKGHSHVYWYRQLPEEGLKFMVYLQKENIIDESGMPKERFSAEFPKEGPSILRIQQVVRGDSAAYFCASSPSVLQETQYFGPGTRLLVL.

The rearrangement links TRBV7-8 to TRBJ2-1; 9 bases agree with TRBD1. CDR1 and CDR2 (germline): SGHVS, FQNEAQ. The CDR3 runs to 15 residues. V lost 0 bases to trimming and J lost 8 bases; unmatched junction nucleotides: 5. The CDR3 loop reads CASSLAGDRGDEQFF. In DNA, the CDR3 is TGTGCCAGCAGCTTAGCGGGCGACAGGGGGGATGAGCAGTTCTTC.